This T cell receptor beta chain appears in the sequencing data of a study of siplizumab effects on memory and regulatory T cells. Overall study findings and caveats: Proliferating siplizumab-culture Treg suppressive function went unconfirmed. Naive T cells looked more diverse than memory cells, and they looked like major contributors to the alloresponse. Siplizumab significantly reduced alloreactive sequences traceable to unstimulated CD4+ memory cells. Among mappable alloreactive CD4+ clones, the Treg-derived fraction averaged around 63% with siplizumab versus under 30% in controls.

This CDR3 spans 14 amino acids. Germline V gene lookup returns CDR1 LNHDA and CDR2 SQIVND (reference sequence). With 8 bases removed from V and 0 bases from J, the gap between germline ends came to 11 bases. A word on this clone: Its specificity is not known.

Measured with immunoSEQ multiplex PCR; TCRdb has only the in-frame clones, and not every one. The sample has tens of thousands of clones; about 89% are singletons. This clonotype originated in a human donor in good health. Material for sequencing was CD8+ T cells sorted from blood. The chain recombines TRBV19 with TRBJ1-3; D is ambiguous. The CDR3 reads CASCDTTSGNTIYF. DNA for the CDR3: TGTGCCAGTTGTGACACCACCTCTGGAAACACCATATATTTT.